Presented here are 13 T cell receptor beta chains from one specimen sequenced in a study of cytotoxic CD8 clonotypes in ibrutinib-treated CLL. TCRdb keeps only in-frame clones here, not all; method: immunoSEQ multiplex PCR. Among about 43,000 clones, 55% to 80% were seen once, and the ten largest hold roughly 13%. The sequencing used PBMCs, collected after 12 months of ibrutinib treatment. These TCRs come from a human donor with chronic lymphocytic leukemia.

The V gene is TRBV27, the J gene TRBJ1-5; weak D call: TRBD1 (6 bases). The CDR3 contains 15 residues. Germline V lookup: CDR1 MNHEY, CDR2 SMNVEV (reference sequence). V was pared by 5 bases and J by 0 bases, with 11 bases between. This CDR3 reads CASSHTGSSNQPQHF. The CDR3 nucleotides are TGTGCCAGCAGTCATACAGGGTCTAGCAATCAGCCCCAGCATTTT.

The chain employs TRBV5-1 and TRBJ2-5; 14 nucleotides line up with TRBD2. Germline CDR1 SGHRS, CDR2 YFSETQ. CDR3 size: 15 residues. V shed 4 bases and J 3 bases; nucleotides not matched to a gene: 2. The CDR3 DNA follows: TGCGCCAGCAGCCCGGGACTAGCGGGGGAAGAGACCCAGTACTTC. Amino acid sequence: CASSPGLAGEETQYF.

This clone was seen only a few times. The chain joins TRBV4-1 to TRBJ1-2; D is ambiguous. The CDR3 length is 14 residues. The germline V and J ends were trimmed by 2 bases and 4 bases, with 11 bases remaining between them. Germline V gene data show CDR1 as MGHRA and CDR2 as YSYEKL. CDR3 nucleotide sequence: TGCGCCAGCAGCCAACTGTCCTCTCTCTATGGCTACACCTTC. It specifies CASSQLSSLYGYTF.

This sequence joins TRBV4-2 and TRBJ2-5; weak D call: TRBD1 (5 bases). The CDR3 is 14 residues long. Germline V CDR1 and CDR2: LGHNA, YNFKEQ. V was shortened by 3 bases and J by 4 bases, with 12 bases between the two germline ends. The CDR3 loop is CASSQSRAGETQYF. DNA of the CDR3: TGTGCCAGCAGCCAGAGCAGGGCAGGAGAGACCCAGTACTTC.

This chain links TRBV19 with TRBJ2-3; D is tentatively TRBD1 or TRBD2 (5 bases each). Trimming shortened V by 5 bases and J by 0 bases, and 15 bases separated the two germline ends. The CDR3 covers 16 residues. Germline-derived CDR1 and CDR2 are LNHDA and SQIVND (reference sequence). CDR3 region: CASSPPGARSTDTQYF. CDR3 coding DNA: TGTGCCAGTAGTCCTCCCGGGGCGCGGAGCACAGATACGCAGTATTTT.

This clone was seen only once. The V gene is TRBV11-2, the J gene TRBJ1-5; TRBD1 aligns across 7 bases. Germline loops: CDR1 SGHAT, CDR2 FQNNGV. CDR3 length equals 14 residues. The V gene end was trimmed by 4 bases and the J gene end by 4 bases; junction bases not matched to a gene: 4. The CDR3 here is CASSSPTGNQPQHF. The CDR3 nucleotides are TGTGCCAGCAGCTCCCCGACAGGGAATCAGCCCCAGCATTTT.

The chain combines TRBV7-3 with TRBJ2-2; D possibly corresponds to TRBD2 (5 bases). Trimming pared 6 bases from V and 2 bases from J, leaving 7 bases between. CDR3 length: 13 amino acids. Per the germline V gene, CDR1 is SGHTA and CDR2 is FQGTGA. The DNA of the CDR3 is TGTGCCAGCAGAGCGGCAAACACCGGGGAGCTGTTTTTT. Amino acids: CASRAANTGELFF.

The CDR3 DNA sequence: TGTGCCAGCAGCTTAGAGGGACAGTCTAGCAATCAGCCCCAGCATTTT. This translates into CASSLEGQSSNQPQHF. The genes are TRBV7-8 and TRBJ1-5, with TRBD1 identical over 7 bases. With 1 base clipped from V and 0 bases from J, the junction kept 3 bases outside the gene matches. Germline V lookup: CDR1 SGHVS, CDR2 FQNEAQ. There are 16 residues in the CDR3.

The V and J genes are TRBV7-9 and TRBJ1-2, with unresolved D. This CDR3 has 11 amino acids. CDR1 and CDR2 from the germline V gene are SEHNR and FQNEAQ (reference sequence). Trimming pared 3 bases from V and 7 bases from J, leaving 6 bases between. The CDR3 reads CASSLMGGYTF. The CDR3 DNA reads TGTGCCAGCAGCTTGATGGGTGGCTACACCTTC.

The CDR3 region is CASSSPVETEAFF. The DNA of the CDR3 is TGCGCCAGCAGCTCCCCGGTGGAGACTGAAGCTTTCTTT. This chain uses TRBV5-1 with TRBJ1-1; D call uncertain. The CDR3 is 13 residues long. Looked up from germline, CDR1 is SGHRS and CDR2 is YFSETQ. V lost 3 bases and J lost 5, with 11 bases in between.

V is TRBV19 and J is TRBJ1-3; D not resolved. Germline V gene sequence: CDR1 LNHDA, CDR2 SQIVND (reference sequence). The V end lost 8 bases, the J end lost 4 bases, and 18 bases lay between the germline ends. The CDR3 is made up of 15 amino acids. The CDR3 protein is CASGHGPGIGNTIYF. For the CDR3, the DNA is TGTGCCAGTGGCCACGGGCCGGGGATCGGAAACACCATATATTTT.

The chain is built from TRBV15 and TRBJ1-5, with D possibly TRBD1 on 5 matching bases. Germline V CDR1 and CDR2: LNHNV, YYDKDF (reference sequence). This CDR3 has 15 amino acids. V lost 1 base and J lost 3, with 10 bases in between. The CDR3 coding sequence is TGTGCCACCAGCAGAGCTGGGGCGCCCAATCAGCCCCAGCATTTT. It encodes CATSRAGAPNQPQHF. Complete variable domain (other parts from reference TRBV15 and TRBJ1-5): DAMVIQNPRYQVTQFGKPVTLSCSQTLNHNVMYWYQQKSSQAPKLLFHYYDKDFNNEADTPDNFQSRRPNTSFCFLDIRSPGLGDTAMYLCATSRAGAPNQPQHFGDGTRLSIL.

The chain has TRBV5-5 and TRBJ1-6; no firm D call. The germline CDR1 and CDR2 sequences are SGHKS and YYEKEE (reference sequence). With 3 bases removed from V and 6 bases from J, the gap between germline ends came to 10 bases. This CDR3 has 14 amino acids. The CDR3 loop is CASSWGGSNSPLHF. In DNA, the CDR3 is TGTGCCAGCAGCTGGGGAGGGAGTAATTCACCCCTCCACTTT.